One T cell receptor (beta chain) is described in this entry. The antigen remains undetermined. This sample stems from a study of vaccination and CD4 T cells after COVID-19. The overall study: With 10 or so mild cases and one severe, convalescent patients were SARS-CoV-2 positive by nasal swab PCR. The convalescents comprised six males and four females, two of them Hispanic.

The Oncomine TCR Beta short-read assay sequenced DNA from cultured CD4+ T cells. TCRdb re-called the PCR reads through MiXCR, storing one row per CDR3 protein. The sample shows around 18,000 distinct CDR3 sequences, around 40% of them seen only once. This CDR3 comprises 15 residues. The V and J ends lost 5 bases and 5 bases, in that order; junction bases with no gene match: 13. Germline assignment: CDR1 DFQATT and CDR2 SNEGSKA (reference sequence). Treatment meaning: roughly ten-day PBMC culture with coronavirus spike peptide pools or control peptides (ViraFEST assay). Cultures used 2 million or so PBMCs per well, about 10 IU/ml IL-2 and 8 to 10 ug/ml peptides. A negative selection step was used to isolate CD4+ T cells once culture had run for around 10 days.

Sequencing was carried out using CD4+ T cells from blood, cultured in vitro. V usage is TRBV20-1 and J usage is TRBJ2-7, with 9 bases aligning to TRBD2. This clonotype was sampled from a human donor who had recovered from COVID-19. The CDR3: CSAGSGLAIVDEQYF. In DNA, the CDR3 is TGCAGTGCTGGCTCGGGACTAGCAATCGTGGACGAGCAGTACTTC.